The 9 T cell receptor beta chains listed next were all sequenced from one sample in a study of shared clonotypes between healthy human individuals. Clones were sequenced by immunoSEQ multiplex PCR, and TCRdb holds only the in-frame ones, with some missing. The sample carries about 2,500,000 clones, 90% to 95% recorded once. The sequencing input was naive CD4+ T cells sorted from blood. The subset is: CD45RA+ positively selected. Source of these receptors: a man aged 18 to 29 in good health.

Comment on this clone: The identical CDR3 is also encoded by other nucleotide sequences in the sample. This chain connects TRBV6-5 to TRBJ2-7; 8 bases align to TRBD1. The CDR3 has 12 amino acids. Germline CDR1 is MNHEY and CDR2 is SVGAGI. V shed 6 bases and J 4 bases; nucleotides not matched to a gene: 2. CDR3 region: CASSRTGYEQYF. The DNA of the CDR3 is TGTGCCAGCAGCCGGACAGGGTACGAGCAGTACTTC.

In DNA, the CDR3 is TGTGCCAGCATACAAGGGACTGAAGCTTTCTTT. It codes for CASIQGTEAFF. This chain connects TRBV2 to TRBJ1-1; D remains unclear. CDR3 length equals 11 residues. Germline V gene data show CDR1 as SNHLY and CDR2 as FYNNEI. Trimming took 7 bases from V and 5 from J, leaving 8 bases between them.

The chain combines TRBV12-5 with TRBJ1-2; D is unclear. The CDR3 runs to 18 residues. The V gene's germline CDR1 is LGHNT and CDR2 FRNRAP. V dropped 1 base and J dropped 9 bases, with 27 bases sitting between them. CDR3 nucleotides: TGTGCTAGTGGTTTGGCGGATAAAGACGGTCGTCAATCCCAGCGCTACACCTTC. It yields the protein CASGLADKDGRQSQRYTF.

This chain links TRBV4-1 with TRBJ2-1; D perhaps matches TRBD1 (5 bases). The length of the CDR3 is 16 residues. With 3 bases removed from V and 5 bases from J, the gap between germline ends came to 17 bases. Germline-derived CDR1 and CDR2 are MGHRA and YSYEKL. CDR3 coding DNA: TGCGCCAGCAGCCAGAATCAGGGATTTTACGACAATGAGCAGTTCTTC. This sequence encodes CASSQNQGFYDNEQFF.

The V and J genes are TRBV7-2 and TRBJ1-5; 10 bases match TRBD1. The CDR3 consists of 15 residues. Germline trimming cut 5 bases from V and 4 bases from J; bases unmatched to any gene: 5. The germline CDR1 and CDR2 sequences are SGHTA and FQGNSA. The CDR3 sequence is CASSVPGQGNQPQHF. The CDR3, as DNA: TGTGCCAGCAGCGTCCCGGGACAGGGGAATCAGCCCCAGCATTTT. The entire variable domain, with the rest obtained from reference TRBV7-2 and TRBJ1-5, is as follows: GAGVSQSPSNKVTEKGKDVELRCDPISGHTALYWYRQSLGQGLEFLIYFQGNSAPDKSGLPSDRFSAERTGGSVSTLTIQRTQQEDSAVYLCASSVPGQGNQPQHFGDGTRLSIL.

This chain connects TRBV15 to TRBJ2-1; 8 positions agree with TRBD1. Germline V gene lookup returns CDR1 LNHNV and CDR2 YYDKDF (reference sequence). The V gene end was trimmed by 5 bases and the J gene end by 3 bases; junction bases not matched to a gene: 6. This CDR3 region has 15 residues. The CDR3 region has the DNA TGTGCCACCAGCCCCGGACAGGGTATCTACAATGAGCAGTTCTTC. Its translation: CATSPGQGIYNEQFF.

J is TRBJ2-5 and V is TRBV18; TRBD1 matches at 9 bases. V lost 1 base and J lost 4; bases outside the gene matches: 4. This CDR3 is 15 amino acids long. Germline-derived CDR1 and CDR2 are KGHSH and LQKENI. CDR3 nucleotide sequence: TGTGCCAGCTCACCACGGACAGGGGTGAGAGAGACCCAGTACTTC. Protein: CASSPRTGVRETQYF. The whole variable domain, remainder taken from reference TRBV18 and TRBJ2-5, is NAGVMQNPRHLVRRRGQEARLRCSPMKGHSHVYWYRQLPEEGLKFMVYLQKENIIDESGMPKERFSAEFPKEGPSILRIQQVVRGDSAAYFCASSPRTGVRETQYFGPGTRLLVL.

The chain uses TRBV5-5 and TRBJ2-5; no clear D gene. V lost 3 bases, J lost 5 bases, and 11 bases lay in between. From germline, CDR1 is SGHKS and CDR2 YYEKEE (reference sequence). The CDR3 runs to 13 residues. CDR3 bases: TGTGCCAGCAGCTCCTCTGATTTGGAGACCCAGTACTTC. Encoded protein: CASSSSDLETQYF. Combining the CDR3 with reference TRBV5-5 and TRBJ2-5 gives the whole variable domain DAGVTQSPTHLIKTRGQQVTLRCSPISGHKSVSWYQQVLGQGPQFIFQYYEKEERGRGNFPDRFSARQFPNYSSELNVNALLLGDSALYLCASSSSDLETQYFGPGTRLLVL.

V is TRBV9 and J is TRBJ1-1; no clear D. The CDR3 loop spans 15 amino acids. Germline assignment: CDR1 SGDLS and CDR2 YYNGEE. V was trimmed by 0 bases and J by 0 bases, leaving 9 bases between them. CDR3 DNA sequence: TGTGCCAGCAGCGTAGACCCGGTTATGAACACTGAAGCTTTCTTT. Protein sequence: CASSVDPVMNTEAFF.